This T cell receptor beta chain was identified in a study of cytomegalovirus exposure and HLA in healthy donors. Study in general: A subsequent analysis reported that the 120 or so validation repertoires were produced on the same platform that had also been used for the roughly 670 first-cohort repertoires. Study observations and caveats: Cytomegalovirus association was listed for 164 TCR beta chains. Most TCR sequences showed up rarely, but some public TCRs showed up in many donors.

As regards this clone: The antigen is undetermined.

Trimming removed 4 bases at V and 4 bases at J, with 11 bases between. CDR1 and CDR2 (germline): SNHLY, FYNNEI. The CDR3 is made up of 14 amino acids. Produced via immunoSEQ multiplex PCR; TCRdb's table is partial and in-frame only. The table records more than 75,000 clones, just under 95% of them present only once. The donors were members of the validation cohort, which comprised about 120 subjects and was separate from the first cohort of 730 or so subjects. The chain couples TRBV2 to TRBJ1-5; D is uncertain. The receptor was isolated from a man younger than 35 in good health and CMV-seronegative. What was sequenced was PBMCs. The CDR3 DNA reads TGTGCCAGCAGTGTCATAACCCTAAATCAGCCCCAGCATTTT. Amino acids: CASSVITLNQPQHF.